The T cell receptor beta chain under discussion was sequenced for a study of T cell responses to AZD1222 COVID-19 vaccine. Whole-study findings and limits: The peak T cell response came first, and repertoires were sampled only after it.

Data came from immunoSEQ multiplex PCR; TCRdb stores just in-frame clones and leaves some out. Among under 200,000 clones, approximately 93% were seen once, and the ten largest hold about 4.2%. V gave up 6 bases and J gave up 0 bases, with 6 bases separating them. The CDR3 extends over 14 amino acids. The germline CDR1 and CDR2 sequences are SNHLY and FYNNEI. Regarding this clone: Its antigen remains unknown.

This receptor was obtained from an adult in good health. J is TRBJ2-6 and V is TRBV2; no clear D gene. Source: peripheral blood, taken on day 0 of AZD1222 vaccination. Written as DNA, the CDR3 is TGTGCCAGCAGGGGCCACTCTGGGGCCAACGTCCTGACTTTC. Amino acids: CASRGHSGANVLTF.